This T cell receptor (beta chain) was identified during a study of blood T cell repertoires in COVID-19. Study-level background: Sites in the United States, Italy and Spain provided acute and convalescent COVID-19 samples. In each case, the material was cDNA or gDNA derived from T cells, B-cell-depleted T cells, or PBMCs.

This clone was recorded many times. Original methodology: Reference gene primer amplification in the assay estimated nucleated cell counts. Using immunoSEQ multiplex PCR, the repertoire was profiled, and TCRdb retains in-frame clones only, with some absent. Clonal size and the V and J genes are those of that table, whereas D and trimming came from the DNA. The table has about 75,000 clones, 70% to 80% seen once. This clonotype was sampled from a woman of 80 years or more with active or convalescent COVID-19. Source material: peripheral blood.

The CDR3 bases are TGCGCCAGCAGCCAAACTTTGAACACCGGGGAGCTGTTTTTT. Translating gives CASSQTLNTGELFF. The rearrangement links TRBV4-3 to TRBJ2-2; D call uncertain. Trimming pared 2 bases from V and 1 base from J, leaving 5 bases between. The germline gives CDR1 LGHNA, CDR2 YSLEER. The CDR3 consists of 14 residues.